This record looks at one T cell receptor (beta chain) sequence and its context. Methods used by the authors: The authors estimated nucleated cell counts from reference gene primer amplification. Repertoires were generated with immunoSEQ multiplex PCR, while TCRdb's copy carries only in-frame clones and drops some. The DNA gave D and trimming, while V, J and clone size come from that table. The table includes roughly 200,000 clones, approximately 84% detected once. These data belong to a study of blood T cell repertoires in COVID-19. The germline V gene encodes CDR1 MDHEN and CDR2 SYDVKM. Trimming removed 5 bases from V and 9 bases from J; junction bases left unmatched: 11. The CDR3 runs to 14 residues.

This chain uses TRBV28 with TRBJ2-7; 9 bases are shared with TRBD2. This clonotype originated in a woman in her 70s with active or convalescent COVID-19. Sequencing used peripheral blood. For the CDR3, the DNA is TGTGCCAGCAGTACGCTAGGGGGACTAGCAGGGCAGTACTTC. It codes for CASSTLGGLAGQYF. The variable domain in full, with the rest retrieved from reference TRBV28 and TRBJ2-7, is DVKVTQSSRYLVKRTGEKVFLECVQDMDHENMFWYRQDPGLGLRLIYFSYDVKMKEKGDIPEGYSVSREKKERFSLILESASTNQTSMYLCASSTLGGLAGQYFGPGTRLTVT.